These 21 T cell receptor beta chains share one sample of origin, sequenced in a study of Graves' ophthalmopathy and Graves' hyperthyroidism. From RNA, the CDR3 regions of TCR beta chains were amplified and sequenced. The authors performed first-round RT-PCR with HTBI primers and then a second-round multiplex PCR. One entry per CDR3 protein, called by TCRdb with MiXCR from the multiplex PCR reads. This table holds nearly 400,000 distinct CDR3 sequences, approximately 16% found once. The sample comprised peripheral blood. These receptors originate from a woman aged 18-30 years with Graves' ophthalmopathy.

This clonotype was seen ten or more times. The chain carries TRBV18 and TRBJ2-2, with D unclear. Trimming shortened V by 1 base and J by 2 bases, and 5 bases separated the two germline ends. This CDR3 comprises 14 residues. Per germline, CDR1 KGHSH and CDR2 LQKENI. The CDR3 coding sequence is TGTGCCAGCTCACCACAGGCTAACACCGGGGAGCTGTTTTTT. Translating it yields CASSPQANTGELFF.

This clonotype was observed many times. The chain links TRBV11-2 to TRBJ2-5; no reliable D call. The V gene lost 4 bases and the J gene lost 4 bases, with 7 bases spanning the gap. Germline V gene lookup returns CDR1 SGHAT and CDR2 FQNNGV. The length of the CDR3 is 12 residues. The CDR3 protein is CASSSYGETQYF. CDR3 in DNA: TGTGCCAGCAGCTCATACGGAGAGACCCAGTACTTC.

At least ten counts were recorded for this clonotype. The chain uses TRBV4-2 and TRBJ1-5, with TRBD1 matching over 7 bases. V trimming: 2 bases; J trimming: 5 bases; junction bases outside the gene matches: 6. The CDR3 totals 15 residues. Per the germline V gene, CDR1 is LGHNA and CDR2 is YNFKEQ. CDR3 sequence: CASSQNDREDQPQHF. Written as DNA, the CDR3 is TGTGCCAGCAGCCAAAACGACAGGGAGGATCAGCCCCAGCATTTT.

This clonotype was counted ten times or more. The rearrangement uses TRBV7-8 and TRBJ2-5; tentative D call: TRBD1 (5 bases). The CDR3 covers 15 residues. Germline V lookup: CDR1 SGHVS, CDR2 FQNEAQ. The germline V and J ends were trimmed by 5 bases and 2 bases, with 15 bases remaining between them. The CDR3 here is CASSLETGQQETQYF. The CDR3, as DNA: TGTGCCAGCAGCCTAGAAACAGGCCAGCAAGAGACCCAGTACTTC. Based on the CDR3 plus reference TRBV7-8 and TRBJ2-5, the full variable domain is GAGVSQSPRYKVAKRGQDVALRCDPISGHVSLFWYQQALGQGPEFLTYFQNEAQLDKSGLPSDRFFAERPEGSVSTLKIQRTQQEDSAVYLCASSLETGQQETQYFGPGTRLLVL.

The chain carries TRBV15 and TRBJ1-2; TRBD1 matches at 9 bases. This CDR3 has 14 amino acids. V gave up 0 bases and J gave up 6 bases; unmatched junction bases: 2. The germline V gene has CDR1 LNHNV and CDR2 YYDKDF (reference sequence). The chain's CDR3 is CATSRDRTGDGYTF. Written as DNA, the CDR3 is TGTGCCACCAGCAGAGATAGGACAGGGGATGGCTACACCTTC. The complete variable domain, with remaining parts taken from reference TRBV15 and TRBJ1-2, reads DAMVIQNPRYQVTQFGKPVTLSCSQTLNHNVMYWYQQKSSQAPKLLFHYYDKDFNNEADTPDNFQSRRPNTSFCFLDIRSPGLGDTAMYLCATSRDRTGDGYTFGSGTRLTVV.

The CDR3 here is CASSTTGGISNQPQHF. Written as DNA, the CDR3 is TGTGCCAGCAGTACGACAGGGGGCATCAGCAATCAGCCCCAGCATTTT. The V and J genes are TRBV27 and TRBJ1-5, with 10 positions matching TRBD1. V gave up 5 bases and J gave up 1 base; unmatched junction bases: 5. Looked up from germline, CDR1 is MNHEY and CDR2 is SMNVEV (reference sequence). The CDR3 is made up of 16 amino acids.

The chain has TRBV10-3 and TRBJ2-7; 9 positions agree with TRBD1. The V gene end was trimmed by 7 bases and the J gene end by 5 bases; junction bases not matched to a gene: 6. Germline V gene data show CDR1 as ENHRY and CDR2 as SYGVKD. The CDR3 runs 13 residues. For the CDR3, the DNA is TGTGCCATCACTCAGGGACAGGGCGACGAGCAGTACTTC. It specifies CAITQGQGDEQYF.

The chain carries TRBV27 and TRBJ1-2; possibly TRBD1 for D (5 bases). Per the germline V gene, CDR1 is MNHEY and CDR2 is SMNVEV (reference sequence). CDR3 length: 14 amino acids. Trimming took 5 bases from V and 5 from J, leaving 15 bases between them. The CDR3 reads CASSTGAGLYGYTF. As DNA, the CDR3 is TGTGCCAGCAGTACCGGGGCAGGGCTATATGGCTACACCTTC.

The table lists this clonotype with many counts. The chain recombines TRBV24-1 with TRBJ1-1; D is unclear. This CDR3 comprises 12 residues. Germline-derived CDR1 and CDR2 are KGHDR and SFDVKD. V shed 3 bases and J shed 8 bases, with 9 bases lying between them. CDR3 DNA: TGTGCCACCAGTGATAGAGGAAAGGAAGCTTTCTTT. This translates into CATSDRGKEAFF.

This clonotype showed up many times. This sequence joins TRBV30 and TRBJ1-1, with no clear D. There are 13 residues in the CDR3. V was shortened by 7 bases and J by 0 bases, with 12 bases between the two germline ends. Germline V CDR1 and CDR2: GTSNPN, SVGIG (reference sequence). This CDR3 is CAFTGNMNTEAFF. CDR3 DNA: TGTGCCTTCACGGGGAACATGAACACTGAAGCTTTCTTT.

This clonotype was counted between two and nine times. The chain recombines TRBV20-1 with TRBJ2-2, with D possibly TRBD2 on 5 matching bases. V lost 3 bases and J lost 2, with 16 bases in between. In germline, CDR1 is DFQATT, CDR2 SNEGSKA (reference sequence). The CDR3 contains 16 residues. This CDR3 is CSAREAHGANTGELFF. For the CDR3, the DNA is TGCAGTGCTAGGGAGGCCCACGGCGCAAACACCGGGGAGCTGTTTTTT.

This clonotype was found many times. J is TRBJ1-1 and V is TRBV12-5, with D unresolved. Trimming pared 3 bases from V and 5 bases from J, leaving 22 bases between. The germline CDR1 and CDR2 sequences are LGHNT and FRNRAP. This CDR3 region has 17 residues. The CDR3 here is CASGFLAGSTLTTEAFF. The DNA for the CDR3 is TGTGCTAGTGGTTTCTTGGCAGGTTCTACTCTAACTACTGAAGCTTTCTTT.

V is TRBV12-3 or TRBV12-4 and J is TRBJ1-1; D is unresolved. Trimming stripped 9 bases from V and 0 bases from J, with 11 bases between. CDR3 length: 13 amino acids. CDR3 residues: CASAGPMNTEAFF. The CDR3 region has the DNA TGTGCCAGTGCCGGACCCATGAACACTGAAGCTTTCTTT.

This clonotype has more than one count but fewer than ten. This chain connects TRBV28 to TRBJ1-6; 7 nucleotides match TRBD1. V was pared by 5 bases and J by 10 bases, with 8 bases of the junction left unmatched. There are 14 residues in the CDR3. The germline V gene encodes CDR1 MDHEN and CDR2 SYDVKM. The chain's CDR3 is CASSDRQGGSPLHF. CDR3 DNA sequence: TGTGCCAGCAGTGACCGACAGGGAGGCTCACCCCTCCACTTT.

This clonotype was seen many times. The chain links TRBV27 to TRBJ1-1; D gene unclear. Germline V gives CDR1 MNHEY, CDR2 SMNVEV (reference sequence). The CDR3 sequence is 12 residues long. V lost 6 bases and J lost 4, with 9 bases in between. CDR3 nucleotide sequence: TGTGCCAGCAGCCTAAGGAGCACTGAAGCTTTCTTT. This gives the protein CASSLRSTEAFF.

At least ten counts were recorded for this clonotype. The chain couples TRBV24-1 to TRBJ2-5; D may correspond to TRBD1 or TRBD2 (6 bases each). V was shortened by 9 bases and J by 5 bases, with 12 bases between the two germline ends. The germline CDR1 and CDR2 sequences are KGHDR and SFDVKD. The CDR3 runs 12 residues. The CDR3 DNA sequence: TGTGCCACCGGGGGGCTCGGCGAGACCCAGTACTTC. It is translated as CATGGLGETQYF.

The chain recombines TRBV29-1 with TRBJ2-5; D unclear. Germline V CDR1 and CDR2: SQVTM, ANQGSEA. V was clipped by 0 bases and J by 2 bases, with 7 bases between them. This CDR3 is 13 amino acids long. The chain's CDR3 is CSVEELEQETQYF. For the CDR3, the DNA is TGCAGCGTTGAAGAACTGGAACAAGAGACCCAGTACTTC. Full variable domain (rest looked up from reference TRBV29-1 and TRBJ2-5): SAVISQKPSRDICQRGTSLTIQCQVDSQVTMMFWYRQQPGQSLTLIATANQGSEATYESGFVIDKFPISRPNLTFSTLTVSNMSPEDSSIYLCSVEELEQETQYFGPGTRLLVL.

This clonotype was picked up many times. The chain has TRBV29-1 and TRBJ1-2; possibly TRBD1 for D (5 bases). Trimming pared 1 base from V and 0 bases from J, leaving 9 bases between. Germline-derived CDR1 and CDR2 are SQVTM and ANQGSEA. The CDR3 is made up of 14 amino acids. The CDR3 is CSVEGGEANYGYTF. Written as DNA, the CDR3 is TGCAGCGTTGAAGGAGGGGAGGCTAACTATGGCTACACCTTC.

The rearrangement links TRBV6-1 to TRBJ2-7; D is undetermined. The CDR3 is 13 residues long. The germline gives CDR1 MNHNS, CDR2 SASEGT. Trimming removed 3 bases at V and 5 bases at J, with 11 bases between. The CDR3 protein is CASSDSHMDEQYF. The CDR3, as DNA: TGTGCCAGCAGTGATTCGCACATGGACGAGCAGTACTTC.

This clonotype was observed many times. The chain employs TRBV28 and TRBJ2-4, with D tentatively TRBD2 (7 bases). Germline V gene sequence: CDR1 MDHEN, CDR2 SYDVKM. V was shortened by 0 bases and J by 0 bases, with 12 bases between the two germline ends. The CDR3 is 17 amino acids. The DNA for the CDR3 is TGTGCCAGCAGTTTATGGGCGGGGGCCAGAGCCAAAAACATTCAGTACTTC. Translated: CASSLWAGARAKNIQYF.

This clonotype was picked up many times. The chain uses TRBV7-8 and TRBJ2-2; D might be TRBD1 (5 bases). Looked up from germline, CDR1 is SGHVS and CDR2 is FQNEAQ. The CDR3 runs 13 residues. Trimming shortened V by 3 bases and J by 6 bases, and 8 bases separated the two germline ends. CDR3 region: CASSFRGSGELFF. DNA for the CDR3: TGTGCCAGCAGCTTTAGGGGTTCCGGGGAGCTGTTTTTT.